The 10 T cell receptor beta chains below all came from one sample that was sequenced in a study of blood T cell repertoires in COVID-19. Assay: immunoSEQ multiplex PCR; the TCRdb copy retains only in-frame clones and omits some. The table includes about 280,000 clones, approximately 90% detected once. The sample taken for sequencing was peripheral blood. The receptors stem from a woman in her forties or fifties who had recovered from COVID-19.

The genes are TRBV5-1 and TRBJ2-2, with TRBD1 matching 8 bases. In germline, CDR1 is SGHRS, CDR2 YFSETQ. V was pared by 0 bases and J by 4 bases, with 5 bases of the junction left unmatched. The CDR3 is made up of 16 amino acids. The CDR3 reads CASSLGQGMSTGELFF. CDR3 bases: TGCGCCAGCAGCTTGGGACAGGGGATGAGCACCGGGGAGCTGTTTTTT.

This sequence joins TRBV7-2 and TRBJ2-5, with D maybe TRBD2 (6 bases). Germline CDR1 reads SGHTA; CDR2 reads FQGNSA. The CDR3 has 14 residues. Trimming removed 7 bases from V and 2 bases from J, with 14 bases in between. CDR3 sequence: CASTWGLLQETQYF. CDR3 nucleotides: TGTGCCAGCACCTGGGGACTCTTGCAAGAGACCCAGTACTTC.

CDR3 bases: TGTGCCAGCAGGCCGGGACAGCTCTCTAACTATGGCTACACCTTC. Amino acids: CASRPGQLSNYGYTF. This chain links TRBV6-5 with TRBJ1-2, with 7 bases that match TRBD1. The V gene end was trimmed by 6 bases and the J gene end by 0 bases; junction bases not matched to a gene: 7. CDR1 and CDR2 from the germline V gene are MNHEY and SVGAGI. The CDR3 contains 15 residues.

This rearrangement joins TRBV4-3 to TRBJ1-2; a weak D match, TRBD1 (5 bases). This CDR3 has 14 amino acids. The V and J ends lost 0 bases and 3 bases respectively, with 8 bases between them. Germline CDR1 reads LGHNA; CDR2 reads YSLEER. CDR3 protein: CASSQDGGDYGYTF. CDR3 sequence (DNA): TGCGCCAGCAGCCAAGACGGGGGGGACTATGGCTACACCTTC.

As for this clone: Other DNA sequences in this sample translate to the same CDR3. The chain recombines TRBV30 with TRBJ1-5; D perhaps matches TRBD1 (5 bases). Germline V lookup: CDR1 GTSNPN, CDR2 SVGIG (reference sequence). Between the trimmed V and J ends, which lost 5 bases and 4 bases, there was a span of 9 bases. The CDR3 length is 12 residues. CDR3 loop: CAWDRGNQPQHF. CDR3 nucleotides: TGTGCCTGGGACAGAGGGAATCAGCCCCAGCATTTT.

This clone was picked up one time. The chain combines TRBV7-3 with TRBJ2-2; possibly TRBD2 for D (5 bases). V was pared by 5 bases and J by 10 bases, with 17 bases between. The CDR3 is 14 residues long. Per the germline V gene, CDR1 is SGHTA and CDR2 is FQGTGA. The CDR3 region has the DNA TGTGCCAGCAGCCCGTCCTCGAGCGGCCAGGAGCTGTTTTTT. It encodes CASSPSSSGQELFF. Using reference TRBV7-3 and TRBJ2-2 for the parts outside the CDR3, the full variable domain is GAGVSQTPSNKVTEKGKYVELRCDPISGHTALYWYRQSLGQGPEFLIYFQGTGAADDSGLPNDRFFAVRPEGSVSTLKIQRTERGDSAVYLCASSPSSSGQELFFGEGSRLTVL.

This rearrangement joins TRBV28 to TRBJ1-2, with 8 nucleotides matching TRBD1. The CDR3 contains 15 residues. Germline lookup yields CDR1 MDHEN and CDR2 SYDVKM. J gave up 3 bases and V 7 bases, and 10 bases lay outside the gene matches. Written as DNA, the CDR3 is TGTGCCAGCATCGCCCGGACAGGGACACACTATGGCTACACCTTC. Amino acid sequence: CASIARTGTHYGYTF.

V and J are TRBV7-2 and TRBJ2-2; TRBD2 agrees at 7 bases. Looked up from germline, CDR1 is SGHTA and CDR2 is FQGNSA. This CDR3 is built from 13 residues. CDR3 DNA sequence: TGTTGCTCGCGGCGGGCGGGGGTCGGGGAGCTGTTTTTT. Translating gives CCSRRAGVGELFF.

The J gene is TRBJ1-5, the V gene TRBV3-1 (or the pseudogene TRBV3-2), with TRBD1 identical over 12 bases. Unmatched junction bases numbered 6, after V lost 1 base and J lost 11 bases. The CDR3 has 15 amino acids. Germline CDR1 LGHDT, CDR2 YNNKEL (reference sequence). The CDR3 sequence: CASSQGGTGGSSQHF. In nucleotides, the CDR3 is TGTGCCAGCAGCCAAGGGGGGACAGGGGGCTCGTCCCAGCATTTT.

The chain combines TRBV7-9 with TRBJ2-3; TRBD1 matches at 8 bases. The CDR3 is made up of 17 amino acids. The ends lost 0 bases at V and 4 bases at J; junction bases unmatched: 9. The germline V gene has CDR1 SEHNR and CDR2 FQNEAQ (reference sequence). The CDR3 loop is CASSLAPFRGLADTQYF. CDR3 DNA: TGTGCCAGCAGCTTAGCCCCATTCAGGGGGCTTGCAGATACGCAGTATTTT.